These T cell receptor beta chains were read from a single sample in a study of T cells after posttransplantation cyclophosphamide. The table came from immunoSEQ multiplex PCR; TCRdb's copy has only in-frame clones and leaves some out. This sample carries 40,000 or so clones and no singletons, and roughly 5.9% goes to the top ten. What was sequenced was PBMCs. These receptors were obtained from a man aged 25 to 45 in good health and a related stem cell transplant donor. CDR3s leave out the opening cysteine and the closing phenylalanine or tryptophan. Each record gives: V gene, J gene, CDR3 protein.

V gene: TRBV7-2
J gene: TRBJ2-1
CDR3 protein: ASSPRPGPNEQF

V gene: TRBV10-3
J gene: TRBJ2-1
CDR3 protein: AISVGQGAYNEQF

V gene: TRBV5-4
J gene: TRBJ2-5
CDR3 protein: ASSPGLAGEQETQY

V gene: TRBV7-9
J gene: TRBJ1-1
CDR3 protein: ASSLGTGTGIAF

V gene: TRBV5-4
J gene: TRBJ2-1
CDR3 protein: ASSPERGGSHEQF

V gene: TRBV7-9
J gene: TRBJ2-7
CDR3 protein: ASSLRGGDYEQY

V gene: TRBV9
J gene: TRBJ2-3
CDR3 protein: ASSVLSGGTDTQY

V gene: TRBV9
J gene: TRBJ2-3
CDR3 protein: ASSGLAGGTDTQY

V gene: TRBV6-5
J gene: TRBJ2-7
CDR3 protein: ASRTGGSYEQY

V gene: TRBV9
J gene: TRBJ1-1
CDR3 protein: ASSVDPAGQQNTEAF

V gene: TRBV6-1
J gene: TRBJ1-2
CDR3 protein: ASDRSYGYT

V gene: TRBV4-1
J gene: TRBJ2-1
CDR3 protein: ASSQDPGTSLYNEQF

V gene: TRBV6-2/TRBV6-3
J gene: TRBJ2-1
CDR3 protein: ASTNGGGIRQF

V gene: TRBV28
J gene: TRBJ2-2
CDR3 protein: ASSKGGAGTGELF

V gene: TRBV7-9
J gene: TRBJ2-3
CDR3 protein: ASSLVSAGLYSRGDTQY

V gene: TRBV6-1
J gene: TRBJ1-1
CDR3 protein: ASTPKMGGTEAF

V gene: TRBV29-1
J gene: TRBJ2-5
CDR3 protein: SVAGGPGAQY

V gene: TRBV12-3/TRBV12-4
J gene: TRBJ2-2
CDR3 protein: ASSEIGTGATGELF

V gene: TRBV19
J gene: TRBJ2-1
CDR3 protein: ASSTGQAVYNEQF

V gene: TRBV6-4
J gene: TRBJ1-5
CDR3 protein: ASSPSYGNQPQH

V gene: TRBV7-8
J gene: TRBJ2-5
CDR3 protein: ASSAYGTAQETQY

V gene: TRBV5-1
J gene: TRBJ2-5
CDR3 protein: ASSLAAGIQETQY

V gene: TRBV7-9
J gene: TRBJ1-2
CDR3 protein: ASSSPGLSSYGYT

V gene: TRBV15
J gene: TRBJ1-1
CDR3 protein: ATSSSLTGTEAF

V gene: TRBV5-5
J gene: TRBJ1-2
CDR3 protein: ASSPRTDLPFYGYT

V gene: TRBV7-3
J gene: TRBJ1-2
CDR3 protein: ASSLRQGAGYT

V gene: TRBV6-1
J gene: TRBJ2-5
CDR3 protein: ASSEGLWTGY

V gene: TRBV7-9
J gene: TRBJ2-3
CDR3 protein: ASSPRDRGTDTQY

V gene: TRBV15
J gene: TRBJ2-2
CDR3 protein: ATSRDMTANTGELF

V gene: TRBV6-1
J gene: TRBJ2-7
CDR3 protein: ASSEDSSYEQY

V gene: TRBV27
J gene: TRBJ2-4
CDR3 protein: ASSLSSGGNIQY

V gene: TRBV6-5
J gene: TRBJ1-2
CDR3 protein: ASSRRDSYYGYT

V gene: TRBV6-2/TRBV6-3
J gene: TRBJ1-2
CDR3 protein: ASNPDRGNGYT

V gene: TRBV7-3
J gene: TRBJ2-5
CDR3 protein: ASSPTGTSQETQY

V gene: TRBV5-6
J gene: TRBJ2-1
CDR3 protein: ASSLSHYNEQF

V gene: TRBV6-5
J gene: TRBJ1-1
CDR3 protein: ASSYGAGLNTEAF

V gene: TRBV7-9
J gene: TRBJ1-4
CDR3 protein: ASSRGTGPNEKLF

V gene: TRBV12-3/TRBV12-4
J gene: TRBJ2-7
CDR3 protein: ASSFDSYSKEEY

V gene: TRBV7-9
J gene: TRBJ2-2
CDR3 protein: ASSRDRGLANTGELF

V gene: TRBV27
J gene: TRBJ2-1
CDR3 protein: ASSFHPRELAGGRGPYNEQF